What follows are 3 T cell receptor beta chains derived from one specimen sequenced in a study of blood T cell repertoires in COVID-19. Generated by immunoSEQ multiplex PCR, the TCRdb table keeps only in-frame clones and is missing some. The sample yields roughly 290,000 clones, about 93% seen once. The sequencing input was peripheral blood. These receptors were collected from a woman under 40 with COVID-19, enrolled during active disease.

The rearrangement joins TRBV9 to TRBJ2-5; TRBD2 aligns across 9 bases. CDR1 and CDR2 (germline): SGDLS, YYNGEE. V dropped 4 bases and J dropped 5; count of bases not matched to a gene: 6. The CDR3 has 14 amino acids. The CDR3 coding sequence is TGTGCCAGCAGCCCCGGGACTAGCTTTGAGACCCAGTACTTC. Its translation: CASSPGTSFETQYF.

J is TRBJ1-2 and V is TRBV6-5, with D uncertain. Germline CDR1 MNHEY, CDR2 SVGAGI. This CDR3 is 13 amino acids long. Trimming shortened V by 7 bases and J by 8 bases, and 17 bases separated the two germline ends. In DNA, the CDR3 is TGTGCCAGCACCCCGGATGAAGGGAGGGGCTACACCTTC. The encoded protein is CASTPDEGRGYTF.

The chain couples TRBV30 to TRBJ2-7; 12 nucleotides agree with TRBD2. The germline CDR1 and CDR2 sequences are GTSNPN and SVGIG (reference sequence). The CDR3 has 13 amino acids. V was pared by 2 bases and J by 7 bases, with 3 bases of the junction left unmatched. The CDR3 DNA sequence: TGTGCCTGGAGTCCCCTAGCGGGAGGGGAGCAGTACTTC. Residues: CAWSPLAGGEQYF.